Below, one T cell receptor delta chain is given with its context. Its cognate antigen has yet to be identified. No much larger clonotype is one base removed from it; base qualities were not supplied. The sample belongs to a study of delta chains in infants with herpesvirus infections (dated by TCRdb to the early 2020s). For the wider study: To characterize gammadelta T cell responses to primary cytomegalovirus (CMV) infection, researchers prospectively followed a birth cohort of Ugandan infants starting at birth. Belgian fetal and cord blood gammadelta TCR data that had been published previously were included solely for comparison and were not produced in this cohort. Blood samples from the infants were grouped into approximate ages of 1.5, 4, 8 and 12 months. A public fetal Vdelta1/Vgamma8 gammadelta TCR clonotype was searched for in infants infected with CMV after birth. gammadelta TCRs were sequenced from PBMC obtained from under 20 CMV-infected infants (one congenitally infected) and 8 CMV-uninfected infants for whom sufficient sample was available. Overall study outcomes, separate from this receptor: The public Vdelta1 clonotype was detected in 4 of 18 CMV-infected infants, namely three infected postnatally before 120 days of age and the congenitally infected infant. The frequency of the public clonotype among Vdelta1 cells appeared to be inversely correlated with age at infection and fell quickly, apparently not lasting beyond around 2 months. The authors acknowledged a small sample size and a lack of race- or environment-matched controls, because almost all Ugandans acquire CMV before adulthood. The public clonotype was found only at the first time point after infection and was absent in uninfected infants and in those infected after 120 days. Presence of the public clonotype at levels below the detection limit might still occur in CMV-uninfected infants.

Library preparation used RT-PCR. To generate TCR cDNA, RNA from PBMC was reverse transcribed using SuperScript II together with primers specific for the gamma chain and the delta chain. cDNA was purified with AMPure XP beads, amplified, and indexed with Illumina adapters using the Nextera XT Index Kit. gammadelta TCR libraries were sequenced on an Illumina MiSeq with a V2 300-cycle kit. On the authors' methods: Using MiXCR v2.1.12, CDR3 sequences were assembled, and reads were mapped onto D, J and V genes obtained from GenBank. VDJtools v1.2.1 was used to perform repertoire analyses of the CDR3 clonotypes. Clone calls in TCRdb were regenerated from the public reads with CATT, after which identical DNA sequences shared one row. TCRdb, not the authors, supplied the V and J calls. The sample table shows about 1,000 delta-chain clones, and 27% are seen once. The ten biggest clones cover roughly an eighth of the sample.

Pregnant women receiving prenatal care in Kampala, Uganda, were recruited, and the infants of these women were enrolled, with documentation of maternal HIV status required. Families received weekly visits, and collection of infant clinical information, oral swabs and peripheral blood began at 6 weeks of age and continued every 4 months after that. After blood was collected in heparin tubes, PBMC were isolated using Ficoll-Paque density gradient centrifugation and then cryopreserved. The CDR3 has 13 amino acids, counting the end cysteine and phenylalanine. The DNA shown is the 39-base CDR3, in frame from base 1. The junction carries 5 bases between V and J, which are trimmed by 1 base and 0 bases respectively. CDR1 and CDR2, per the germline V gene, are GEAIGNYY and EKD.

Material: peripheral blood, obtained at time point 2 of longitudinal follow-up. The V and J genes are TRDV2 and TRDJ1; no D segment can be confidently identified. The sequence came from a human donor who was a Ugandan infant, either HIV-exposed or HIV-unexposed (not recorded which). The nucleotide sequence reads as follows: TGTGCCTGTGACACGATTTACACCGATAAACTCATCTTT. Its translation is CACDTIYTDKLIF.